This passage covers 10 T cell receptor beta chains from one sample sequenced in a study of identical twins. MiXCR, applied by TCRdb to the 5' RACE reads, yields one record per CDR3 protein. Here the sample spans some 240,000 distinct CDR3 sequences, approximately 8.3% being singletons. These data were also reused for a study on yellow fever vaccine responses in identical twins.

Sequenced material: CD8+ T cells sorted from blood. These receptors were obtained from a woman aged 18 to 35 in good health.

This clonotype showed up many times. The CDR3 reads CSVEDRDGYTF. In DNA, the CDR3 is TGCAGCGTTGAGGACAGGGATGGCTACACCTTC. V is TRBV29-1 and J is TRBJ1-2; TRBD1 agrees at 8 bases. This CDR3 spans 11 amino acids. Germline V gene data show CDR1 as SQVTM and CDR2 as ANQGSEA. Germline trimming cut 3 bases from V and 6 bases from J; bases unmatched to any gene: 0.

The V and J genes are TRBV5-1 and TRBJ1-4; the D gene is possibly TRBD1 (5 bases). V lost 4 bases and J lost 7, with 20 bases in between. Germline CDR1 SGHRS, CDR2 YFSETQ. The CDR3 is 16 amino acids. The CDR3 bases are TGCGCCAGCAGCCCTACGCCGGGGGGACTAGGTGAAAAACTGTTTTTT. Encoded protein: CASSPTPGGLGEKLFF.

V is TRBV28 and J is TRBJ2-7; 7 bases are a match to TRBD1. Germline V gives CDR1 MDHEN, CDR2 SYDVKM. Unmatched junction bases numbered 6, after V lost 7 bases and J lost 0 bases. This CDR3 is built from 14 residues. The CDR3 sequence: CASKQQGSSYEQYF. The CDR3 DNA is TGTGCCAGCAAGCAACAGGGGAGCTCCTACGAGCAGTACTTC.

The CDR3 sequence is CASSPDLEQFF. The CDR3 DNA follows: TGTGCCAGCTCACCAGACCTAGAGCAGTTCTTC. The chain has TRBV18 and TRBJ2-1; D gene ambiguous. Germline lookup yields CDR1 KGHSH and CDR2 LQKENI. Trimming pared 2 bases from V and 10 bases from J, leaving 6 bases between. There are 11 residues in the CDR3.

This clonotype has more than one count but fewer than ten. The rearrangement links TRBV6-5 to TRBJ2-7; TRBD1 matches at 7 bases. CDR1 and CDR2 (germline): MNHEY, SVGAGI. V trimming: 0 bases; J trimming: 6 bases; junction bases outside the gene matches: 11. There are 16 residues in the CDR3. CDR3 residues: CASSYSPKQGLGEQYF. The CDR3 coding sequence is TGTGCCAGCAGTTACTCCCCTAAACAGGGGTTGGGCGAGCAGTACTTC.

This clonotype was recorded a few times. Written as DNA, the CDR3 is TGTGCCAGCAGTTTCGGACCTTCGGACAGGGAGACCCAGTACTTC. Its protein is CASSFGPSDRETQYF. V usage is TRBV27 and J usage is TRBJ2-5, with 7 bases matching TRBD1. Germline loops: CDR1 MNHEY, CDR2 SMNVEV (reference sequence). CDR3 size: 15 residues. The J segment lost 5 bases and the V segment lost 3 bases, leaving 9 bases of the junction unmatched.

This clonotype was recorded at least ten times. CDR3 residues: CASSTGGLALRFQETQYF. In nucleotides, the CDR3 is TGTGCCAGCAGTACAGGGGGGCTTGCCCTACGCTTCCAAGAGACCCAGTACTTC. The chain uses TRBV28 and TRBJ2-5, with 8 nucleotides matching TRBD1. The V and J ends lost 5 bases and 1 base, in that order; junction bases with no gene match: 15. This CDR3 has 18 residues. Per germline, CDR1 MDHEN and CDR2 SYDVKM.

There are many counts of this clonotype. The CDR3, as DNA: TGCAGCGGAGGCGGGGGGTACAATGAGCAGTTCTTC. This encodes CSGGGGYNEQFF. The rearrangement links TRBV29-1 to TRBJ2-1, with 8 bases matching TRBD2. V was pared by 7 bases and J by 4 bases, with 3 bases of the junction left unmatched. Germline CDR1 SQVTM, CDR2 ANQGSEA. CDR3 length equals 12 residues.

This clonotype was observed a handful of times. The rearrangement links TRBV9 to TRBJ2-1; D possibly corresponds to TRBD1 (5 bases). The germline CDR1 and CDR2 sequences are SGDLS and YYNGEE. Trimming took off 0 bases at V and 10 bases at J, with 5 bases between the two ends. The CDR3 totals 11 residues. CDR3 loop: CASSVAGEQFF. Written as DNA, the CDR3 is TGTGCCAGCAGCGTAGCAGGGGAGCAGTTCTTC.

The V call is TRBV5-6, the J call TRBJ2-7, with D tentatively TRBD2 (5 bases). Trimming shortened V by 0 bases and J by 3 bases, and 13 bases separated the two germline ends. There are 15 residues in the CDR3. Germline CDR1 and CDR2: SGHDT and YYEEEE. The CDR3 DNA sequence: TGTGCCAGCAGCTTGGGAGGGAGTATTGACTACGAGCAGTACTTC. The encoded protein is CASSLGGSIDYEQYF.